This T cell receptor beta chain was identified in a study of cytomegalovirus exposure and HLA in healthy donors. Overall study results and limits: Among TCR sequences, most were rare, though some public TCRs appeared in many donors. The classifier was said to identify cytomegalovirus status with high specificity and sensitivity.

The CDR3 spans 14 residues. The J segment lost 3 bases and the V segment lost 0 bases, leaving 1 base of the junction unmatched. Germline V gene lookup returns CDR1 MNHNY and CDR2 SVGAGI (reference sequence). As regards this clone: What it binds is not known.

From the approximately 120-subject validation cohort, which was separate from the roughly 670-subject first cohort, the donors were drawn. Repertoires were generated with immunoSEQ multiplex PCR, while TCRdb's copy carries only in-frame clones and drops some. The sample includes fewer than 200,000 clones, around 88% of them seen just once. This sequence joins TRBV6-6 and TRBJ1-1; 7 bases are a match to TRBD1. The sample taken for sequencing was PBMCs. The source of this sequence is a woman aged 18-35 years in good health and CMV-seronegative. The DNA of the CDR3 is TGTGCCAGCAGTTACTCGCAGGGGGACACTGAAGCTTTCTTT. Its protein product is CASSYSQGDTEAFF.